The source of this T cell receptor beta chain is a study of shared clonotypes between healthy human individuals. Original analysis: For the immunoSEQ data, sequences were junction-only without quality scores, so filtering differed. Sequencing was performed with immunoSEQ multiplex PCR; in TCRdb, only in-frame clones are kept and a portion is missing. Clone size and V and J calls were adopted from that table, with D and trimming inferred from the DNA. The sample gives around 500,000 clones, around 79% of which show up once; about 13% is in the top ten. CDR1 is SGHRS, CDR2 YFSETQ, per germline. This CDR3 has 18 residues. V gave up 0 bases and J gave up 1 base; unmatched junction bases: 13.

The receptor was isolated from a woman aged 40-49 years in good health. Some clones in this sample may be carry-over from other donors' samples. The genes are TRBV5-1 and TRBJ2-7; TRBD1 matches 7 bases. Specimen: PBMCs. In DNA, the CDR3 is TGCGCCAGCAGCTTGGGACCCTCTGGACAGGCCCAGTCCTACGAGCAGTACTTC. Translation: CASSLGPSGQAQSYEQYF.